This T cell receptor (beta chain) was identified during a study of OX40 agonist ivuxolimab in advanced cancers. Broader study findings: More expanded clones were found, on average, in CD8+ than in CD4+ T cells.

Regarding this clone: Its specificity is unknown.

Trimming took off 1 base at V and 0 bases at J, with 9 bases between the two ends. Germline V gene sequence: CDR1 MNHEY, CDR2 SVGAGI. The CDR3 has 16 amino acids. Sampling times: baseline, cycle 4 day 1, cycle 7 day 1. Sequenced by immunoSEQ multiplex PCR; TCRdb stores in-frame clones only, minus some. Here the sample spans 94,000 or so clones, around four fifths being singletons. V gene TRBV6-5 combines with J gene TRBJ2-2; D gene uncertain. The clonotype was recovered from an adult with an advanced solid tumor such as melanoma, head and neck, liver or kidney cancer. This sample comprised CD4+ or CD8+ T cells sorted from blood, obtained in a trial of the OX40 agonist ivuxolimab. The CDR3 is CASSYLTNPNTGELFF. The CDR3 DNA reads as TGTGCCAGCAGTTACTTAACCAACCCGAACACCGGGGAGCTGTTTTTT.